The 20 T cell receptor beta chains below were found in one sample sequenced in a study of T cells after yellow fever vaccination. Each CDR3 protein is one row after TCRdb ran MiXCR on the 5' RACE reads. The sample carries hundreds of thousands of distinct CDR3 sequences, approximately 9% recorded once. Sequences were derived from PBMCs, sampled on the day of the first yellow fever vaccination. The receptors stem from a young man who received the YFV17D yellow fever vaccine.

This clonotype occurred many times. One base away lies a much larger clone, so this may be a sequencing read error. The gene calls are TRBV5-4 and TRBJ2-2, with 9 bases that match TRBD1. The germline V gene encodes CDR1 SGHNT and CDR2 YYREEE (reference sequence). Germline trimming cut 3 bases from V and 3 bases from J; bases unmatched to any gene: 3. This CDR3 is 15 amino acids long. The CDR3 DNA follows: TGTGCCAGCAGCTCCGGGACAGGGCACACCGGGGAGCTGTTTTTT. Protein sequence: CASSSGTGHTGELFF.

CDR3 nucleotides: TGCAGCGTTCAGGGGAGACCTGGAAACACCATATATTTT. Protein sequence: CSVQGRPGNTIYF. The chain is built from TRBV29-1 and TRBJ1-3; perhaps TRBD1 as D (6 bases). The CDR3 runs 13 residues. Germline V gene lookup returns CDR1 SQVTM and CDR2 ANQGSEA. The germline V and J ends were trimmed by 5 bases and 2 bases, with 10 bases remaining between them. Variable domain in full (rest from reference TRBV29-1 and TRBJ1-3): SAVISQKPSRDICQRGTSLTIQCQVDSQVTMMFWYRQQPGQSLTLIATANQGSEATYESGFVIDKFPISRPNLTFSTLTVSNMSPEDSSIYLCSVQGRPGNTIYFGEGSWLTVV.

In its sample, this clonotype was seen many times. The gene calls are TRBV10-3 and TRBJ2-7; 8 nucleotides agree with TRBD1. The CDR3 spans 12 residues. Trimming at V came to 6 bases and at J to 6 bases, leaving 4 bases not matched to a gene. Germline V gene data show CDR1 as ENHRY and CDR2 as SYGVKD. CDR3 nucleotides: TGTGCCATCAGAACGGACAGGGCCGAGCAGTACTTC. Translation: CAIRTDRAEQYF.

This clonotype has only a few counts. The chain employs TRBV9 and TRBJ2-3, with TRBD2 matching 8 bases. Trimming at V came to 3 bases and at J to 1 base, leaving 10 bases not matched to a gene. The CDR3 length is 17 residues. Germline V lookup: CDR1 SGDLS, CDR2 YYNGEE. The CDR3 sequence is CASSGLKAGDGTDTQYF. CDR3 DNA sequence: TGTGCCAGCAGCGGACTAAAAGCGGGGGATGGCACAGATACGCAGTATTTT.

This chain connects TRBV2 to TRBJ1-5; possible D gene TRBD1, 6 bases. The ends were cut back, 3 bases at V and 3 bases at J, with 9 bases in the middle. Germline assignment: CDR1 SNHLY and CDR2 FYNNEI. This CDR3 has 14 residues. In DNA, the CDR3 is TGTGCCAGCAGTGATCAGGGGTTCAATCAGCCCCAGCATTTT. This codes for CASSDQGFNQPQHF.

The table lists this clonotype with a few counts. This chain joins TRBV4-2 and TRBJ2-5; TRBD1 aligns across 11 bases. Germline V lookup: CDR1 LGHNA, CDR2 YNFKEQ. V trimming: 1 base; J trimming: 4 bases; junction bases outside the gene matches: 5. The CDR3 has 16 residues. The CDR3 DNA sequence: TGTGCCAGCAGCCAAGCCGGACAGGGGGCGAGAGAGACCCAGTACTTC. Translation gives CASSQAGQGARETQYF.

This chain links TRBV4-1 with TRBJ2-2; 10 bases are shared with TRBD1. The CDR3 is made up of 19 amino acids. CDR1 and CDR2 from the germline V gene are MGHRA and YSYEKL. Trimming removed 0 bases from V and 4 bases from J; junction bases left unmatched: 11. The CDR3 here is CASSQETSWTGGVTGELFF. DNA for the CDR3: TGCGCCAGCAGCCAAGAAACGTCCTGGACAGGGGGGGTCACCGGGGAGCTGTTTTTT.

This clonotype was detected many times. The rearrangement links TRBV5-1 to TRBJ2-3, with D possibly TRBD1 on 5 matching bases. Germline CDR1 SGHRS, CDR2 YFSETQ. The CDR3 sequence is 13 residues long. V was trimmed by 6 bases and J by 4 bases, leaving 12 bases between them. The CDR3 sequence: CASKGQGADTQYF. Written as DNA, the CDR3 is TGCGCCAGCAAGGGGCAGGGCGCAGATACGCAGTATTTT.

The CDR3 loop reads CASSEGAGANVLTF. The CDR3 region has the DNA TGTGCCAGCAGTGAAGGGGCCGGGGCCAACGTCCTGACTTTC. The chain is built from TRBV2 and TRBJ2-6, with no clear D. Germline CDR1 and CDR2: SNHLY and FYNNEI. The CDR3 sequence is 14 residues long. The V end was cut by 1 base, the J end by 4 bases, with 5 bases between. Variable domain in full (rest from reference TRBV2 and TRBJ2-6): EPEVTQTPSHQVTQMGQEVILRCVPISNHLYFYWYRQILGQKVEFLVSFYNNEISEKSEIFDDQFSVERPDGSNFTLKIRSTKLEDSAMYFCASSEGAGANVLTFGAGSRLTVL.

This clonotype was counted ten times or more. Here the CDR3 DNA reads TGCAGTGCTTTCCGGGACAGCTATGGCTACACCTTC. It specifies CSAFRDSYGYTF. The chain links TRBV20-1 to TRBJ1-2; 7 positions match TRBD1. Germline lookup yields CDR1 DFQATT and CDR2 SNEGSKA (reference sequence). V lost 5 bases, J lost 4 bases, and 4 bases stayed unmatched. This CDR3 region has 12 residues.

This clonotype has ten or more counts. The V call is TRBV5-4, the J call TRBJ1-1, with 8 bases fitting TRBD1. Germline loops: CDR1 SGHNT, CDR2 YYREEE (reference sequence). The J segment lost 8 bases and the V segment lost 5 bases, leaving 8 bases of the junction unmatched. The CDR3 consists of 13 residues. CDR3 in amino acids: CASSIGGQGEAFF. For the CDR3, the DNA is TGTGCCAGCAGTATTGGTGGACAGGGCGAAGCTTTCTTT.

The gene calls are TRBV7-6 and TRBJ1-1; 8 positions agree with TRBD1. Per germline, CDR1 SGHVS and CDR2 FNYEAQ. With V trimmed by 5 bases and J by 7 bases, 6 bases remained unmatched. The CDR3 is made up of 13 amino acids. In DNA form, the CDR3 reads TGTGCCAGCAGCCCCCCAGGGGGCGTTGAAGCTTTCTTT. Translating it yields CASSPPGGVEAFF.

The chain joins TRBV10-3 to TRBJ1-6, with D unclear. This CDR3 has 16 amino acids. V was trimmed by 0 bases and J by 1 base, leaving 7 bases between them. CDR1 is ENHRY, CDR2 SYGVKD, per germline. This CDR3 reads CAISESKGSYNSPLHF. Here the CDR3 DNA reads TGTGCCATCAGTGAGTCGAAGGGATCCTATAATTCACCCCTCCACTTT.

V usage is TRBV2 and J usage is TRBJ1-1; 7 bases line up with TRBD1. The CDR3 totals 15 residues. Germline V gives CDR1 SNHLY, CDR2 FYNNEI. With V trimmed by 5 bases and J by 6 bases, 12 bases remained unmatched. CDR3 sequence reads: CASSPTLTGISEAFF. Written as DNA, the CDR3 is TGTGCCAGCAGTCCAACCTTGACAGGGATCTCTGAAGCTTTCTTT.

The chain links TRBV5-1 to TRBJ2-2; D may be TRBD1 (5 bases). From germline, CDR1 is SGHRS and CDR2 YFSETQ. The ends were cut back, 0 bases at V and 3 bases at J, with 15 bases in the middle. The CDR3 is made up of 17 amino acids. The CDR3 sequence is CASSLGPGQGDTGELFF. The CDR3 DNA follows: TGCGCCAGCAGCTTGGGCCCAGGGCAGGGCGACACCGGGGAGCTGTTTTTT.

This clonotype was detected only a few times. J is TRBJ1-3 and V is TRBV6-5; TRBD1 is a possible D gene (5 bases). V was pared by 0 bases and J by 4 bases, with 7 bases between. The CDR3 has 14 residues. Per germline, CDR1 MNHEY and CDR2 SVGAGI. As DNA, the CDR3 is TGTGCCAGCAGTTACTCGAGGGACGGAAACACCATATATTTT. It specifies CASSYSRDGNTIYF.

This chain uses TRBV5-1 with TRBJ2-1; either TRBD1 or TRBD2 may fit D (5 bases each). The germline V gene has CDR1 SGHRS and CDR2 YFSETQ. The CDR3 has 13 residues. The V end lost 4 bases, the J end lost 10 bases, and 15 bases lay between the germline ends. Here the CDR3 reads CASSLTWDGEQFF. CDR3 DNA sequence: TGCGCCAGCAGCCTAACGTGGGACGGAGAGCAGTTCTTC.

The chain is built from TRBV7-3 and TRBJ2-7; no definite D call. V was cut by 5 bases and J by 2 bases, with 10 bases left in between. Germline loops: CDR1 SGHTA, CDR2 FQGTGA. This CDR3 is 13 amino acids long. This CDR3 reads CASSVPLAYEQYV. DNA for the CDR3: TGTGCCAGCAGCGTCCCGTTGGCCTACGAGCAGTACGTC.

This clonotype was seen a few times. V is TRBV6-1 and J is TRBJ2-6; the D is unclear. Deletions cut 5 bases from V and 2 bases from J, with 16 bases between. CDR3 length: 17 amino acids. Per the germline V gene, CDR1 is MNHNS and CDR2 is SASEGT. CDR3 amino acids: CASSPEDRRTGANVLTF. The CDR3 region has the DNA TGTGCCAGCAGTCCCGAAGATCGTAGGACTGGGGCCAACGTCCTGACTTTC.

This clonotype appeared once. One junction end does not reproduce the germline sequence, and a read error may be involved. This chain links TRBV7-8 with TRBJ2-7, with D perhaps TRBD1 or TRBD2 (5 bases each). The CDR3 is 14 amino acids. Germline V gives CDR1 SGHVS, CDR2 FQNEAQ. CDR3 in amino acids: CSSSPKRSGREQYF. CDR3 DNA sequence: TGTTCCAGCAGCCCGAAGCGGTCAGGGCGCGAGCAGTACTTC. Looking up the rest from reference TRBV7-8 and TRBJ2-7 gives the full variable domain: GAGVSQSPRYKVAKRGQDVALRCDPISGHVSLFWYQQALGQGPEFLTYFQNEAQLDKSGLPSDRFFAERPEGSVSTLKIQRTQQEDSAVYLCSSSPKRSGREQYFGPGTRLTVT.